The clone carrying this TCR beta chain was seen at least ten times. Its antigen is unknown. CDR3 regions were amplified by Arm-PCR using iRepertoire HTBI primers to build TCR beta libraries. A single record per CDR3 protein comes from TCRdb applying MiXCR to the multiplex PCR reads. The table lists 500,000 or so distinct CDR3 sequences, around 16% of them singletons. The data are from a study of regulatory T cells in long-lasting Graves disease. The wider study: Antithyroid drug intake by newly diagnosed Graves' patients had lasted under 3 months.

Overall study results and limits: TCR diversity was lower in persistent than newly diagnosed Graves' disease.

Germline values: CDR1 SGHRS, CDR2 YFSETQ. Trimming shortened V by 5 bases and J by 2 bases, and 9 bases separated the two germline ends. CDR3 size: 13 residues. Stated time point: newly diagnosed GD, antithyroid drugs for less than 3 months. PBMCs were the source of the RNA used for TCR sequencing. A further study also used this sample, focusing on T cells in Graves' hyperthyroidism and ophthalmopathy. This second study says: Those patients with uncontrolled infection, other autoimmune disease, pregnancy or lactation were excluded. Blood also held most thyroid clonotypes expanded beyond 0.001.

V and J are TRBV5-1 and TRBJ2-3; D gene ambiguous. This sequence originates from a woman aged 35-65 years with Graves disease. The material was peripheral blood mononuclear cells (PBMCs), obtained at new diagnosis, from a patient treated with antithyroid drugs. CDR3 sequence reads: CASREVTTDTQYF. The CDR3 DNA sequence: TGCGCCAGCAGAGAGGTTACCACAGATACGCAGTATTTT.